This T cell receptor beta chain derives from a study of blood T cell repertoires in COVID-19. Study background: From the United States, Italy and Spain came samples of acute and convalescent COVID-19. T cells, B-cell-depleted T cells, or PBMCs provided the cDNA or gDNA that served as material.

The CDR3 is 10 residues long. Germline CDR1 reads SQVTM; CDR2 reads ANQGSEA. The junction had 5 bases not matched to a gene; V was cut back by 7 bases and J by 11 bases. How the authors handled the data: The assay estimated nucleated cells by amplifying reference gene primers. TCRdb keeps only in-frame clones here, not all; method: immunoSEQ multiplex PCR. From that table come the V and J calls and clone size; the DNA was used to work out D and trimming. Seen here are approximately 200,000 clones, roughly nine tenths observed once, and the top ten hold approximately 1.7%. Sequenced input: peripheral blood. The sequence came from a man between 65 and 79 years old with acute or convalescent COVID-19. This chain uses TRBV29-1 with TRBJ2-3, with 8 bases lining up with TRBD1. CDR3 DNA: TGCAGCGCGGGACAGGCCGTGCAGTATTTT. Residues: CSAGQAVQYF.